This T cell receptor beta chain was identified during a study of OX40 agonist ivuxolimab in advanced cancers. Study in general: Dose-escalation subjects each had hepatocellular carcinoma, melanoma, renal cell or head and neck cancer. In three patients, partial responses were observed, one with hepatocellular carcinoma and two with cutaneous melanoma. Notes on the study in general: In general, CD8+ T cells held more expanded clones than CD4+ did, on average.

Excluded were patients having autoimmune disease history or systemic immunosuppression. A word on this clone: What it binds is not known.

Profiling relied on immunoSEQ multiplex PCR, and the TCRdb table lists in-frame clones only, not all of them. This sample has 70,000 to 75,000 clones, with roughly 92% found just once. The sample here was CD4+ or CD8+ T cells sorted from blood, taken in a trial of the OX40 agonist ivuxolimab. This clonotype was obtained from an adult with an advanced solid tumor such as melanoma, head and neck, liver or kidney cancer.

The CDR3 DNA follows: TGTGCCAGCAGGGGACAGGGTAGCACCGGGGAGCTGTTTTTT. The encoded protein is CASRGQGSTGELFF. The V call is TRBV28, the J call TRBJ2-2, with 9 bases that match TRBD1. In germline, CDR1 is MDHEN, CDR2 SYDVKM. V dropped 6 bases and J dropped 4; count of bases not matched to a gene: 3. The CDR3 is 14 amino acids.